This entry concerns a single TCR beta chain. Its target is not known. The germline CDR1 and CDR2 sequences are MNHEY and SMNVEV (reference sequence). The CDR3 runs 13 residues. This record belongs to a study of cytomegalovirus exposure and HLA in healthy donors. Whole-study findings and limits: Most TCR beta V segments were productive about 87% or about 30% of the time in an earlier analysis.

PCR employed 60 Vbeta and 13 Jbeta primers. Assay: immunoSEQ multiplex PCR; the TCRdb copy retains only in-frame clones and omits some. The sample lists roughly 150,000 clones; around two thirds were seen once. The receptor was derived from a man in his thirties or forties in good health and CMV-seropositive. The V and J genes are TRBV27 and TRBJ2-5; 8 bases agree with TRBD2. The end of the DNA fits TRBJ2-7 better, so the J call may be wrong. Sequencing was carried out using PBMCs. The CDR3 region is CASSLSREGEQYF. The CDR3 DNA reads TGTGCCAGCAGTTTATCCCGGGAGGGCGAGCAGTACTTC.